These T cell receptor beta chains were read from a single sample in a study of technical replicates of blood from a few donors. The method was immunoSEQ multiplex PCR; TCRdb's version includes in-frame clones alone and lacks a portion of them. The sample lists 75,000 to 100,000 clones, 94% occurring once. The sample taken for sequencing was T cells isolated from PBMCs. All receptors come from a human donor in good health. Each CDR3 is given without its conserved first and last residue. D genes are given only for firm matches.

TRBV27,TRBJ1-1,NA,ASSLAGLTEAF
TRBV7-8,TRBJ2-7,NA,ASSLSGDEQY
TRBV19,TRBJ2-3,TRBD2,ASSKAGAIDTQY
TRBV11-2,TRBJ2-3,TRBD2,ASSGGLAGALITDTQY
TRBV19,TRBJ1-1,NA,ASSRRQPSDTEAF
TRBV27,TRBJ2-7,TRBD2,ARTRTSGEAVPYEQY
TRBV13,TRBJ2-7,TRBD2,ASSYRLAGGPTSYEQY
TRBV28,TRBJ2-1,NA,ASVYGDEQF
TRBV5-4,TRBJ1-2,NA,ASSLAGGYGYT
TRBV5-1,TRBJ1-5,NA,ASSLAPHQPQH
TRBV4-2,TRBJ2-6,NA,ASSEGGTGANVLT
TRBV5-4,TRBJ2-1,NA,ASSLAGFGEDEQF
TRBV11-3,TRBJ1-1,NA,ASSLGQLQAF
TRBV28,TRBJ2-7,TRBD1,ASRTQGGLVVEQY
TRBV27,TRBJ1-2,NA,ASSRTDSYSSYT
TRBV5-1,TRBJ1-2,NA,ASSLDRYGYT
TRBV19,TRBJ1-1,NA,ASSIGGSDTEAF
TRBV30,TRBJ2-2,NA,AWKRGVNTGELF
TRBV10-1,TRBJ1-2,NA,ASSDSTNYGYT
TRBV7-9,TRBJ2-3,TRBD1,ASSLAGTGYTDTQY
TRBV7-9,TRBJ1-1,TRBD1,ASSYQQGAGNEAF
TRBV2,TRBJ1-1,TRBD1,ASLRAGTGTEAF
TRBV5-1,TRBJ1-1,NA,ASSFREGLNTEAF
TRBV5-4,TRBJ1-5,NA,ASSEGLSNQPQH
TRBV7-9,TRBJ2-3,TRBD1,ASSSQGISTDTQY
TRBV19,TRBJ1-5,NA,ASSRFYRAHSNQPQH
TRBV11-2,TRBJ2-1,NA,ASSPGQINEQF
TRBV28,TRBJ2-1,TRBD1,ASSLDRGGNEQF
TRBV19,TRBJ1-2,NA,ASSIGSSFYGYT
TRBV7-9,TRBJ2-1,TRBD1,ASSTLTGGLWNEQF
TRBV29-1,TRBJ2-1,TRBD2,SVEPAGGRGEQF
TRBV18,TRBJ2-1,NA,ASSPLKQGSANNEQF
TRBV19,TRBJ1-5,NA,ASSIDEGQPQH
TRBV19,TRBJ2-3,TRBD2,ASRTKAGVMDTQY
TRBV9,TRBJ1-1,TRBD1,ASSHNRGEAF
TRBV9,TRBJ1-4,NA,ASTRGGGVDEKLF
TRBV27,TRBJ1-1,TRBD1,ASSLGAGGTEAF
TRBV6-5,TRBJ1-1,TRBD1,ASKQGAITEAF
TRBV5-4,TRBJ2-1,TRBD2,ASKLSGSGSYNEQF
TRBV7-9,TRBJ2-7,NA,ASSGNDRPAYEQY
TRBV7-9,TRBJ2-7,TRBD1,ASSQQDRYEQY
TRBV20-1,TRBJ2-1,NA,SAEREILF
TRBV27,TRBJ1-2,NA,ASSPGASYGYT
TRBV6-6,TRBJ2-1,NA,ASSPQVNEQF
TRBV4-1,TRBJ1-2,NA,ASSPTGSPYGYT
TRBV2,TRBJ2-1,TRBD1,ASSELTGEIGDEQF
TRBV4-1,TRBJ2-7,NA,ASSQGQGTYEQY
TRBV7-6,TRBJ2-7,NA,ASSLEPGLKYEQY
TRBV28,TRBJ2-7,NA,ASKHGGAYEQY
TRBV27,TRBJ1-1,NA,ASSLSGGRTEAF
TRBV6-1,TRBJ2-7,NA,ASSTYYEQY
TRBV2,TRBJ1-2,TRBD1,ASSPDRIFGYT
TRBV4-2,TRBJ1-3,NA,ASSPWSGSQTGNTIY
TRBV4-1,TRBJ2-7,TRBD2,ASSQDPPWREGLDEQY
TRBV30,TRBJ1-4,TRBD1,AWSVQDRVYEKLF
TRBV6-1,TRBJ2-7,TRBD2,ASSKGLAGAYEQY
TRBV28,TRBJ1-2,NA,ASSLFTGLMENGYT
TRBV29-1,TRBJ2-7,NA,SAEGGIPSYEQY
TRBV18,TRBJ2-7,NA,ASSPRAVPNYEQY